This T cell receptor beta chain was recovered during a study of blood T cell repertoires in COVID-19. Study context: There were acute and convalescent COVID-19 samples, and they came from the United States, Italy and Spain. PBMCs, B-cell-depleted T cells, or T cells were the source of the cDNA or gDNA that made up the material.

Trimming took off 5 bases at V and 8 bases at J, with 15 bases between the two ends. Looked up from germline, CDR1 is SEHNR and CDR2 is FQNEAQ (reference sequence). This CDR3 has 13 amino acids. Original analysis: Amplification from reference gene primers served as the basis for estimated nucleated cell counts. Using immunoSEQ multiplex PCR, the repertoire was profiled, and TCRdb retains in-frame clones only, with some absent. Clone size and V and J calls were adopted from that table, with D and trimming inferred from the DNA. Among over 45,000 clones listed, about three quarters were seen once. Note on this clone: In the same sample, other DNA sequences code for this CDR3.

The source is a man aged 50-60 years with active or convalescent COVID-19. The specimen was peripheral blood. The chain links TRBV7-9 to TRBJ1-2; D not certain. The DNA for the CDR3 is TGTGCCAGCAGCCTTGGGGAGTTAGGGGGCTACACCTTC. Translated: CASSLGELGGYTF.